This T cell receptor beta chain comes out of a study of a mutant IDH1 vaccine in newly diagnosed glioma. On the study more broadly: Eight vaccine doses were administered to patients at weeks 1, 3, 5, 7, 11, 15, 19 and 23. The treated group averaged about 41 years old and was 62.5% male, approximately 38% female. Vaccine administration was initiated 4-6 weeks following radiotherapy alone, or with temozolomide cycles. Overall study findings and caveats: Vaccine-induced immune responses were detected in approximately 92% of patients.

On this clone itself: Its target is unknown.

The ends were cut back, 8 bases at V and 0 bases at J, with 11 bases in the middle. This CDR3 has 14 amino acids. The germline V gene has CDR1 SNHLY and CDR2 FYNNEI. Noted time point: week 23, last vaccination. Vaccination used 300 ug of mutant IDH1 20-mer peptide per dose, with topical imiquimod. Assay: immunoSEQ multiplex PCR; the TCRdb copy retains only in-frame clones and omits some. The sample includes 43,000 or so clones, approximately 84% of them seen just once. The clonotype originates from a young woman with glioma. Some clones in this sample may be carry-over from other donors' samples. The sample in question was PBMCs, obtained from a glioma patient whose treatment included an IDH1 peptide vaccine. The chain combines TRBV2 with TRBJ1-5; D is undetermined. CDR3 sequence reads: CASRLPYSNQPQHF. CDR3 sequence (DNA): TGTGCCAGCCGACTGCCTTATAGCAATCAGCCCCAGCATTTT. The whole variable domain, remainder taken from reference TRBV2 and TRBJ1-5, is EPEVTQTPSHQVTQMGQEVILRCVPISNHLYFYWYRQILGQKVEFLVSFYNNEISEKSEIFDDQFSVERPDGSNFTLKIRSTKLEDSAMYFCASRLPYSNQPQHFGDGTRLSIL.